This record looks at one TCR beta chain sequence and its context. Its specificity is not known. Germline CDR1 and CDR2: MNHNS and SASEGT. V lost 5 bases to trimming and J lost 2 bases, with 11 bases between them. The CDR3 is 14 residues long. Healthy bone marrow donors made up the cohort. Primers included in the PCR were 60 Vbeta and 13 Jbeta primers. Repertoires were generated with immunoSEQ multiplex PCR, while TCRdb's copy carries only in-frame clones and drops some. The sample includes about 170,000 clones, approximately 88% of them seen just once. This sample stems from a study of cytomegalovirus exposure and HLA in healthy donors. Findings and limits, study-wide: Presence/absence analyses rested on an assumption that sequencing depth was roughly uniform across donors.

The TCR comes from a boy aged 2 to 10 in good health and CMV-seronegative. The chain employs TRBV6-1 and TRBJ2-3, with D possibly being TRBD2 (6 bases). The source material was PBMCs. The CDR3 DNA reads TGTGCCAGCAGTCGACTAGGGCACACAGATACGCAGTATTTT. Protein: CASSRLGHTDTQYF.